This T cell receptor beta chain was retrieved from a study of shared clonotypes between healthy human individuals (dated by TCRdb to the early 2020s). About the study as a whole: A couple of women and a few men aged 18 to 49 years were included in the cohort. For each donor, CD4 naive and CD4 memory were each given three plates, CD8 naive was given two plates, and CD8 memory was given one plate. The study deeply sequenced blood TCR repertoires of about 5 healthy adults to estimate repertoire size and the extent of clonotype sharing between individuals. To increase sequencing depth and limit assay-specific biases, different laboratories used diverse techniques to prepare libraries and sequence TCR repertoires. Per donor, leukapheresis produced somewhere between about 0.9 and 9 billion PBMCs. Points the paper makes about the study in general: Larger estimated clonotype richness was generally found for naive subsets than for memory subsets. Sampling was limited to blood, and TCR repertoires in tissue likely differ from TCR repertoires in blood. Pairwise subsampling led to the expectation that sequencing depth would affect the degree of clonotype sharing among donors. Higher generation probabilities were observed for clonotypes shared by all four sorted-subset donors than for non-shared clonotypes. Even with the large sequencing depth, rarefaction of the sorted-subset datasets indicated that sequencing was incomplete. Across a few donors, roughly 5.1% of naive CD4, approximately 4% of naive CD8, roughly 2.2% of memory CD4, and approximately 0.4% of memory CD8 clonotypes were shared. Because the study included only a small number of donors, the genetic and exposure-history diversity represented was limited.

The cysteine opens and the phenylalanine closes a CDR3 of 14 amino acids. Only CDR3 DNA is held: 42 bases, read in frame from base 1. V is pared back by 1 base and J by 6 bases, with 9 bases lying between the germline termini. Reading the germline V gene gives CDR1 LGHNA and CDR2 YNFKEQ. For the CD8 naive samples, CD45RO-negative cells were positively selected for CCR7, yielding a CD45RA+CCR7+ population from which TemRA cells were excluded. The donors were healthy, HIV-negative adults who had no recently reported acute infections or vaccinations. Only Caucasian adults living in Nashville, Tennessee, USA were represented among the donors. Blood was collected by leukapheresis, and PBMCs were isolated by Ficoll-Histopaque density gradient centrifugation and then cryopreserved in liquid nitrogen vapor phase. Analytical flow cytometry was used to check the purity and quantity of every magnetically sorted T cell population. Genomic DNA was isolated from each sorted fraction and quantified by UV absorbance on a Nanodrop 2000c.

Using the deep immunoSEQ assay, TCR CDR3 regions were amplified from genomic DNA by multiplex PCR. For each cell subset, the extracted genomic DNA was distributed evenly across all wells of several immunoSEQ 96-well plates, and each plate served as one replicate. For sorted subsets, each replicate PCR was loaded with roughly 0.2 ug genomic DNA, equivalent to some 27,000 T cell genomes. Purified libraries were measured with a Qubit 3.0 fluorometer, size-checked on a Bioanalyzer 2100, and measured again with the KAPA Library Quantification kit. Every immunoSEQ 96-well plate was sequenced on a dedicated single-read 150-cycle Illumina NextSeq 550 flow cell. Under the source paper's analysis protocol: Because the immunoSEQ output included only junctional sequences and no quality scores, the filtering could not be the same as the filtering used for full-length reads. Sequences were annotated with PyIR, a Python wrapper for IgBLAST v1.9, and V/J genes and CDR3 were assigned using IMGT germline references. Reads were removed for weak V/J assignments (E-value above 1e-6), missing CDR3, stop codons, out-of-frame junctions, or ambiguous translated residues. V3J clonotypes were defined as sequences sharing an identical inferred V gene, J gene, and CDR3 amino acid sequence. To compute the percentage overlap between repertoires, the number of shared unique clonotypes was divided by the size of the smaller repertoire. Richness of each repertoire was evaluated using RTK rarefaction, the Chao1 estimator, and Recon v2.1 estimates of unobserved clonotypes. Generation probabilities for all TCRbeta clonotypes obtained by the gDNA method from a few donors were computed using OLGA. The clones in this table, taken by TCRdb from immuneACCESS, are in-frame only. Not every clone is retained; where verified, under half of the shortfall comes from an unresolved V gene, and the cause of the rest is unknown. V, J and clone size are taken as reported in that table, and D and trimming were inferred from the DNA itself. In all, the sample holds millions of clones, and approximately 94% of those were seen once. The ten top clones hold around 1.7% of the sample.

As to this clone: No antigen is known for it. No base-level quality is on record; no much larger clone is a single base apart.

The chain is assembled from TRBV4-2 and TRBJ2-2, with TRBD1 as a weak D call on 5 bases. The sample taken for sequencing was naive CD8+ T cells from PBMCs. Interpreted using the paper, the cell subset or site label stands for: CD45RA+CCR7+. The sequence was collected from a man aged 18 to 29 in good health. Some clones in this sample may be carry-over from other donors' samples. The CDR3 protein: CASSQAGLAGELFF. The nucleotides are TGTGCCAGCAGCCAAGCAGGGTTAGCCGGGGAGCTGTTTTTT.